This T cell receptor (beta chain) comes out of a study of cytomegalovirus exposure and HLA in healthy donors. Study-wide points: Previous analysis showed most TCR beta V segments were productive about 87% or about 30% of the time. Later on, an analysis found that several of the most significant clusters appeared to be linked to common viral pathogens, which included parvovirus B19.

The CDR3 is 16 amino acids. The germline V gene has CDR1 MDHEN and CDR2 SYDVKM. J lost 4 bases, V lost 5 bases, and 10 bases had no gene match. With 60 Vbeta and 13 Jbeta primers, the PCR was carried out. Some clones are missing from TCRdb's copy, which holds only in-frame ones; the method was immunoSEQ multiplex PCR. The sample yields around 260,000 clones, about four fifths seen once. With regard to this clone: Its antigen is not identified.

Sequencing used PBMCs. This clonotype was obtained from a girl aged 2-10 years in good health and CMV-seronegative. The V gene is TRBV28, the J gene TRBJ2-1; 8 bases are shared with TRBD2. CDR3 sequence (DNA): TGTGCCAGCAGTCCCCTACGCGGGAGGCATTACAATGAGCAGTTCTTC. This codes for CASSPLRGRHYNEQFF.